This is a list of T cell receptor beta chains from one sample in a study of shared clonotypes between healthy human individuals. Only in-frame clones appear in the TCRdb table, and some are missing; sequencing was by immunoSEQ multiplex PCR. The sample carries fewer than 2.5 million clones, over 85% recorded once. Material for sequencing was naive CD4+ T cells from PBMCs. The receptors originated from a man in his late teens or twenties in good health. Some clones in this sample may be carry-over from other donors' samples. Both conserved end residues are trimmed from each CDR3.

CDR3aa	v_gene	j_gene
ASRTTSGSIKQY	TRBV5-1	TRBJ2-7
ASSLAAQLGETQY	TRBV5-1	TRBJ2-5
ASRSLGEGGETQY	TRBV5-1	TRBJ2-5
ASRPISGFIYEQY	TRBV27	TRBJ2-7
ASSSDSGNTIY	TRBV5-4	TRBJ1-3
ASRTPGQGPPYEQY	TRBV27	TRBJ2-7
ASSRTVPEAF	TRBV28	TRBJ1-1
SVRGLAGGLNTGELF	TRBV29-1	TRBJ2-2
ASSYALAGVLKTQY	TRBV28	TRBJ2-5
ATSWGRQGFQPQH	TRBV15	TRBJ1-5
ASSGQGGSYEQY	TRBV2	TRBJ2-7
ASSVLVAGGQTQY	TRBV5-6	TRBJ2-5
ASRVEQGRGYEQY	TRBV28	TRBJ2-7
ASSIQAGHYGYT	TRBV19	TRBJ1-2
ATGTGTFNQPQH	TRBV10-3	TRBJ1-5
ASRDRANYGYT	TRBV19	TRBJ1-2
ASSQDFYSPSYGYT	TRBV4-3	TRBJ1-2
ASSLVWGQGTDTQY	TRBV5-6	TRBJ2-3
ASSLDPTSGTYNEQF	TRBV4-3	TRBJ2-1
ASSEGSNYGYT	TRBV18	TRBJ1-2
ASSPPTGGGYEQY	TRBV18	TRBJ2-7
ASSLGGQEAYNEQF	TRBV7-9	TRBJ2-1
ASSLAGDYGYGYT	TRBV7-9	TRBJ1-2
SVAAGGFYEQY	TRBV29-1	TRBJ2-7
ASSLIGGGEQY	TRBV4-3	.
ASSKGTEQETQY	TRBV7-7	TRBJ2-5
ASSLGGGRDQPQH	TRBV5-4	TRBJ1-5
ASSEGGWGYT	TRBV6-1	TRBJ1-2
ASSPDPGLIAGPEAGANVLT	TRBV18	TRBJ2-6
ASSFSFGGTGELF	TRBV11-3	TRBJ2-2
ASKRDGSSYNEQF	TRBV5-1	TRBJ2-1
ASSFTILAGFADTQY	TRBV5-1	TRBJ2-3
ASSLDPGFSYEQY	TRBV11-1	TRBJ2-7
ASSITGQGYEQY	TRBV7-3	TRBJ2-7
ASSLLRTVTGELF	TRBV27	TRBJ2-2
ASSLGGVTAKNIQY	TRBV5-4	TRBJ2-4
ASSQLAGATEAF	TRBV4-1	TRBJ1-1
ASSYQPGVNEQF	TRBV7-2	TRBJ2-1
ATTGGPAGGIAEAF	TRBV7-2	TRBJ1-1
ASSGGLAYEETQY	TRBV2	TRBJ2-5
ASSPGPASNQPQH	TRBV11-2	TRBJ1-5